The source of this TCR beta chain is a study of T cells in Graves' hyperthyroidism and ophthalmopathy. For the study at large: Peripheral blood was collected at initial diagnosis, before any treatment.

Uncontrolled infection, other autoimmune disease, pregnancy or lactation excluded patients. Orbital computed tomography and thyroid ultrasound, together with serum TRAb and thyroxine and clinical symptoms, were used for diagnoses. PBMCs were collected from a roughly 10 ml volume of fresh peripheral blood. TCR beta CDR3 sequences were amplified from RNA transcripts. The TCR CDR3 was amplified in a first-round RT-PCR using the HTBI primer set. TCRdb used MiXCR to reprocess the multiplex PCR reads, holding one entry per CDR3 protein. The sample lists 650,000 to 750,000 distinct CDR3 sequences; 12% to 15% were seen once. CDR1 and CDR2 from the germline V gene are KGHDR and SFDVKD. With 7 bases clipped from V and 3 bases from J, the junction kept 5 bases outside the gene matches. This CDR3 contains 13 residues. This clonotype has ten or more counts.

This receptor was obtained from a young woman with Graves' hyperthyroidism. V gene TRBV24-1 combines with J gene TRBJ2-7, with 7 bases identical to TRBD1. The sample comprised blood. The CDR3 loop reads CATRGDSGYEQYF. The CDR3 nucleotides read TGTGCCACCAGAGGGGACAGTGGCTACGAGCAGTACTTC.